The clone carrying this TCR beta chain was observed a handful of times. This entry comes from a study of T-cell reconstitution after alpha-beta-depleted transplantation in children. Preparation of the TCRbeta library used unique molecular identifiers. TCRdb passed the PCR reads through MiXCR, listing each CDR3 protein once. The table lists approximately 630,000 distinct CDR3 sequences, 13% of them singletons, with 0.79% in the top ten. This specimen was PBMCs, taken before TCRalphabeta/CD19-depleted stem cell transplant. The origin of this receptor is a girl aged 2 to 10 with congenital amegakaryocytic thrombocytopenia, due to receive a stem cell transplant.

DNA of the CDR3: TGTGCCAGCAGCTTAACCGGGACTAGAGTCTACAATGAGCAGTTCTTC. Amino acid sequence: CASSLTGTRVYNEQFF. V is TRBV7-8 and J is TRBJ2-1; 8 bases are shared with TRBD2. This CDR3 region has 16 residues. Germline V lookup: CDR1 SGHVS, CDR2 FQNEAQ. The V and J ends lost 2 bases and 3 bases, in that order; junction bases with no gene match: 6.